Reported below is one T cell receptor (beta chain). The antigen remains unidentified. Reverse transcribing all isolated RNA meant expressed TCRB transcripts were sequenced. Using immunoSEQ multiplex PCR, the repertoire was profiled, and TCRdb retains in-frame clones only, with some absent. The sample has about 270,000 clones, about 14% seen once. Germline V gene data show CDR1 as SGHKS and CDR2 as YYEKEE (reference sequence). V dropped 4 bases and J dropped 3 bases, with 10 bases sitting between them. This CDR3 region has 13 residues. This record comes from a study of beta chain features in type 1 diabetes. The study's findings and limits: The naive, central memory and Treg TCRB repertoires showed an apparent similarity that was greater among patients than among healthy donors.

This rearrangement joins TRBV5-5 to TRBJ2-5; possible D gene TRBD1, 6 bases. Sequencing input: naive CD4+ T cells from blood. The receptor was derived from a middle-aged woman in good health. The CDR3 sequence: CASSPGTKETQYF. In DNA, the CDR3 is TGTGCCAGCAGCCCCGGGACAAAAGAGACCCAGTACTTC.